Listed below are T cell receptor beta chains from one sample, sequenced in a study of spatial heterogeneity in lung cancer. Using its own MiXCR run on the 5' RACE reads, TCRdb lists one record per CDR3 protein. The sample consists of about 16,000 distinct CDR3 sequences, over 6.5% of them appearing once. The sequencing used PBMCs, collected at surgery. The receptors here all came from a female donor with early-stage non-small cell lung cancer. CDR3s leave out the opening cysteine and the closing phenylalanine or tryptophan.

TRBV29-1	TRBJ1-1	SVRQGPTEAF
TRBV28	TRBJ2-1	ASSYSAKEQF
TRBV28	TRBJ2-7	ASAPTGSSYEQY
TRBV29-1	TRBJ1-1	SVERGRGNTEAF
TRBV27	TRBJ2-1	ASSLRAQTEQF
TRBV18	TRBJ1-5	ASSPQGDQPQH
TRBV4-2	TRBJ2-5	ASSLQGQQETQY
TRBV9	TRBJ2-2	ASARDGELF
TRBV4-2	TRBJ1-2	ATKRGLTNYGYT
TRBV6-6	TRBJ2-5	ASIRGGAETQY
TRBV5-1	TRBJ1-1	ASSLARGNTEAF
TRBV4-1	TRBJ2-3	ASSQALAGGADTQY
TRBV30	TRBJ2-7	AWSVPGYEQY
TRBV6-6	TRBJ1-6	ASSLPTDVSPLH
TRBV20-1	TRBJ1-5	SATLGAGYSSNQPQH
TRBV12-5	TRBJ1-1	ASKRTMNTEAF
TRBV28	TRBJ2-7	ASSPTGTAYEQY